The 32 T cell receptor beta chains listed next were all sequenced from one sample in a study of CD8 T cells in ankylosing spondylitis. TCRdb analysed the 5' RACE reads with MiXCR anew, one entry per CDR3 protein. The sample contains 300,000 to 350,000 distinct CDR3 sequences, around 10% of which appear only once. Sequences were obtained from blood, either unsorted or a sorted T cell fraction (not recorded which). Receptor source: a female donor with ankylosing spondylitis or in good health (not recorded which).

Of note for this clonotype: A read error may explain this, as a much larger clone is one base away. The V gene is TRBV28, the J gene TRBJ2-7; D is possibly TRBD1 or TRBD2 (5 bases each). The CDR3 covers 12 residues. Germline V gene lookup returns CDR1 MDHEN and CDR2 SYDVKM. V lost 1 base to trimming and J lost 9 bases, with 10 bases between them. The CDR3 region has the DNA TGTGCCAGCAGTTTATATCGGGACGCGCAGTACTTC. Its protein product is CASSLYRDAQYF.

Many counts were recorded for this clonotype. The V call is TRBV20-1, the J call TRBJ1-6; D remains unclear. CDR3 length: 13 amino acids. Trimming removed 3 bases at V and 10 bases at J, with 13 bases between. CDR1 is DFQATT and CDR2 is SNEGSKA in the germline V gene (reference sequence). The CDR3 here is CSARKAFGSPLHF. CDR3 nucleotides: TGCAGTGCTAGGAAGGCATTTGGATCACCCCTCCACTTT.

This clonotype was detected ten times or more. The chain has TRBV20-1 and TRBJ2-4; 9 bases fit TRBD1. The CDR3 length is 13 residues. Germline CDR1 DFQATT, CDR2 SNEGSKA (reference sequence). V dropped 3 bases and J dropped 13; count of bases not matched to a gene: 10. The CDR3 DNA follows: TGCAGTGCTAGCGGACAGGGGAATGGCCCACAGTACTTC. Translated: CSASGQGNGPQYF.

Regarding this clonotype: A much larger clone differs by one base, so this may be a read error. This chain links TRBV7-9 with TRBJ2-1, with 7 bases matching TRBD2. This CDR3 comprises 14 residues. From germline, CDR1 is SEHNR and CDR2 FQNEAQ (reference sequence). CDR3 residues: CACSFGGRDNEQFF. The CDR3 DNA sequence: TGTGCCTGCAGCTTCGGAGGGAGGGACAATGAGCAGTTCTTC.

In its sample, this clonotype was seen many times. This chain uses TRBV20-1 with TRBJ2-1; 9 bases match TRBD2. The CDR3 is 12 residues long. Per the germline V gene, CDR1 is DFQATT and CDR2 is SNEGSKA (reference sequence). The junction had 4 bases not matched to a gene; V was cut back by 7 bases and J by 6 bases. CDR3 bases: TGCAGTGTACAGCGGGAGGCCAATGAGCAGTTCTTC. It encodes CSVQREANEQFF.

In this sample, this clonotype turned up many times. V and J are TRBV20-1 and TRBJ2-3; 8 nucleotides line up with TRBD2. The V gene's germline CDR1 is DFQATT and CDR2 SNEGSKA (reference sequence). J lost 1 base, V lost 2 bases, and 5 bases had no gene match. This CDR3 has 15 residues. In nucleotides, the CDR3 is TGCAGTGCTAGAACGGGGGGGCCGGGCACAGATACGCAGTATTTT. It translates to CSARTGGPGTDTQYF.

This clonotype was seen ten or more times. The chain is built from TRBV20-1 and TRBJ1-2; unclear D gene. Trimming left V 2 bases short and J 5 bases short, with 12 bases between. Germline-derived CDR1 and CDR2 are DFQATT and SNEGSKA (reference sequence). The length of the CDR3 is 13 residues. In DNA form, the CDR3 reads TGCAGTGCTAGAATCCCGGCTGGGTATGGCTACACCTTC. Translation gives CSARIPAGYGYTF.

CDR3 coding DNA: TGTGCCATCAGTGCCGTCCGGGGACAGGGGGTGAACACCGGGGAGCTGTTTTTT. Translating it yields CAISAVRGQGVNTGELFF. This chain uses TRBV10-3 with TRBJ2-2, with 11 bases lining up with TRBD1. CDR1 is ENHRY and CDR2 is SYGVKD in the germline V gene. This CDR3 has 18 amino acids. The trim removed 4 bases at V and 1 base at J, leaving 8 bases unmatched.

This clonotype came up many times. The chain joins TRBV18 to TRBJ1-1; D not certain. Trimming shortened V by 5 bases and J by 7 bases, and 14 bases separated the two germline ends. This CDR3 contains 13 residues. Germline assignment: CDR1 KGHSH and CDR2 LQKENI. CDR3 loop: CASSADYPNEAFF. For the CDR3, the DNA is TGTGCCAGCTCAGCTGACTATCCCAATGAAGCTTTCTTT.

V is TRBV5-1 and J is TRBJ2-1, with 8 bases that match TRBD2. The V and J ends lost 4 bases and 10 bases, in that order; junction bases with no gene match: 7. Germline V gene data show CDR1 as SGHRS and CDR2 as YFSETQ. CDR3 length equals 13 residues. In nucleotides, the CDR3 is TGCGCCAGCAGCCTCGGGACTAGATACGAGCAGTTCTTC. Protein: CASSLGTRYEQFF.

This clonotype was observed many times. The chain links TRBV5-1 to TRBJ2-1; no reliable D call. Germline CDR1 is SGHRS and CDR2 is YFSETQ. The CDR3 runs 15 residues. Trimming removed 1 base from V and 2 bases from J, with 10 bases in between. The CDR3 sequence is CASSLLGYPYNEQFF. The CDR3, as DNA: TGCGCCAGCAGCTTGTTGGGATACCCCTACAATGAGCAGTTCTTC.

V usage is TRBV6-1 and J usage is TRBJ2-3; the D gene could be TRBD1 or TRBD2 (5 bases each). Trimming stripped 6 bases from V and 5 bases from J, with 24 bases between. CDR1 is MNHNS and CDR2 is SASEGT in the germline V gene. This CDR3 has 17 amino acids. The CDR3 here is CASSEIYGAKGEDTQYF. The CDR3 DNA sequence: TGTGCCAGCAGCGAAATCTACGGGGCAAAAGGTGAAGATACGCAGTATTTT.

The V call is TRBV7-8, the J call TRBJ2-3, with a possible D match to TRBD2 (6 bases). V gave up 5 bases and J gave up 5 bases, with 20 bases separating them. The V gene's germline CDR1 is SGHVS and CDR2 FQNEAQ. The CDR3 is made up of 16 amino acids. The CDR3: CASSPRPGFGGDTQYF. The CDR3 nucleotides read TGTGCCAGCAGCCCCCGGCCGGGATTCGGGGGAGATACGCAGTATTTT.

At least ten counts were recorded for this clonotype. The gene calls are TRBV7-2 and TRBJ1-1; D may be TRBD1 (6 bases). CDR1 is SGHTA and CDR2 is FQGNSA in the germline V gene. The CDR3 runs to 14 residues. V lost 2 bases and J lost 10, with 17 bases in between. CDR3 sequence (DNA): TGTGCCAGCAGCTTAACAGGGCCCAGGACGGTAGCTTTCTTT. It translates to CASSLTGPRTVAFF.

This clonotype was found a few times. In DNA, the CDR3 is TGTGCCACCAGCGGAAGGGGGGAAACTGAAGCTTTCTTT. It translates to CATSGRGETEAFF. The V call is TRBV15, the J call TRBJ1-1; D possibly corresponds to TRBD1 (6 bases). Trimming left V 5 bases short and J 5 bases short, with 12 bases between. CDR3 size: 13 residues. Germline V gene sequence: CDR1 LNHNV, CDR2 YYDKDF (reference sequence).

In this sample, this clonotype is medium-sized. V usage is TRBV7-9 and J usage is TRBJ2-5, with D maybe TRBD1 (5 bases). In germline, CDR1 is SEHNR, CDR2 FQNEAQ (reference sequence). This CDR3 has 14 amino acids. V lost 6 bases and J 3 bases, leaving 14 bases between the germline ends. CDR3 DNA sequence: TGTGCCAGCAGAGCTGACAGCAAGAAAGAGACCCAGTACTTC. It codes for CASRADSKKETQYF.

Worth noting for this clonotype: A much more abundant neighbour one base away suggests this may be a read error. This chain links TRBV7-9 with TRBJ2-4; unclear D gene. V lost 5 bases, J lost 8 bases, and 16 bases lay in between. Per the germline V gene, CDR1 is SEHNR and CDR2 is FQNEAQ (reference sequence). The CDR3 sequence is 14 residues long. The CDR3 DNA is TGTGCCAGCAGCGCCGGTAGATCTCCTTACATTCAGTACTTC. Its translation is CASSAGRSPYIQYF.

This clonotype was picked up many times. The genes are TRBV12-3 or TRBV12-4 and TRBJ2-7; 7 bases agree with TRBD1. The CDR3 consists of 13 residues. V gave up 6 bases and J gave up 6 bases; unmatched junction bases: 8. CDR3 residues: CASRPGTVTEQYF. CDR3 nucleotides: TGTGCCAGCAGACCAGGGACAGTCACCGAGCAGTACTTC.

This clonotype was seen at least ten times. The chain has TRBV6-2 or TRBV6-3 and TRBJ2-5; D is unclear. V gave up 6 bases and J gave up 1 base, with 12 bases separating them. Germline CDR1 is MNHEY and CDR2 is SVGEGT. The CDR3 spans 14 residues. This CDR3 is CASRPRTIQETQYF. The CDR3 DNA is TGTGCCAGCAGACCTCGTACCATCCAAGAGACCCAGTACTTC.

This chain uses TRBV20-1 with TRBJ2-1, with D possibly being TRBD2 (6 bases). The V gene lost 0 bases and the J gene lost 0 bases, with 9 bases spanning the gap. CDR3 length equals 15 residues. CDR1 and CDR2 from the germline V gene are DFQATT and SNEGSKA (reference sequence). CDR3 bases: TGCAGTGCTAGAGATCTCGGGAGCTCCTACAATGAGCAGTTCTTC. Encoded protein: CSARDLGSSYNEQFF.

J is TRBJ2-1 and V is TRBV29-1; TRBD2 matches 10 bases. The CDR3 is 15 amino acids. Germline V gene data show CDR1 as SQVTM and CDR2 as ANQGSEA. V lost 1 base to trimming and J lost 0 bases; unmatched junction nucleotides: 0. CDR3 in amino acids: CSVEGTSGSYNEQFF. The CDR3 bases are TGCAGCGTTGAAGGGACTAGCGGCTCCTACAATGAGCAGTTCTTC.

This clonotype was counted ten times or more. This chain connects TRBV5-1 to TRBJ2-1; D uncertain. The CDR3 runs to 16 residues. The ends were cut back, 6 bases at V and 0 bases at J, with 16 bases in the middle. From germline, CDR1 is SGHRS and CDR2 YFSETQ. This CDR3 reads CASTFGPLSSYNEQFF. CDR3 DNA sequence: TGCGCCAGCACCTTTGGACCCCTAAGCTCCTACAATGAGCAGTTCTTC. Drawing the rest from reference TRBV5-1 and TRBJ2-1, the complete variable domain is KAGVTQTPRYLIKTRGQQVTLSCSPISGHRSVSWYQQTPGQGLQFLFEYFSETQRNKGNFPGRFSGRQFSNSRSEMNVSTLELGDSALYLCASTFGPLSSYNEQFFGPGTRLTVL.

The sample holds many counts of this clonotype. The chain couples TRBV5-1 to TRBJ2-2; a weak D match, TRBD2 (5 bases). The CDR3 runs 14 residues. CDR1 and CDR2 (germline): SGHRS, YFSETQ. V was cut by 4 bases and J by 7 bases, with 14 bases left in between. This CDR3 reads CASSRASLGGELFF. In nucleotides, the CDR3 is TGCGCCAGCAGCCGGGCTAGCCTTGGCGGGGAGCTGTTTTTT.

This clonotype occurred many times. The gene calls are TRBV12-3 or TRBV12-4 and TRBJ1-2; a possible D gene is TRBD1 (5 bases). V lost 5 bases, J lost 8 bases, and 9 bases lay in between. The CDR3 contains 11 residues. CDR3 sequence (DNA): TGTGCCAGCAGTACGGGGGTCGGCTACACCTTC. Amino acid sequence: CASSTGVGYTF.

The chain uses TRBV7-9 and TRBJ1-1; a possible D gene is TRBD1 (6 bases). The CDR3 is 16 amino acids. Germline CDR1 reads SEHNR; CDR2 reads FQNEAQ (reference sequence). V gave up 5 bases and J gave up 4 bases, with 20 bases separating them. CDR3 sequence reads: CASSPPKRGGGTEAFF. The CDR3 bases are TGTGCCAGCAGCCCACCTAAGCGGGGGGGCGGCACTGAAGCTTTCTTT.

This sequence joins TRBV6-2 or TRBV6-3 and TRBJ2-7, with unresolved D. Trimming removed 3 bases from V and 0 bases from J, with 6 bases in between. The CDR3 sequence is 13 residues long. Germline values: CDR1 MNHEY, CDR2 SVGEGT. The DNA for the CDR3 is TGTGCCAGCAGTTATGACCACTCCTACGAGCAGTACTTC. This translates into CASSYDHSYEQYF.

This clonotype was seen at least ten times. J is TRBJ2-1 and V is TRBV5-1; 9 bases fit TRBD1. Unmatched junction bases numbered 17, after V lost 3 bases and J lost 10 bases. The V gene's germline CDR1 is SGHRS and CDR2 YFSETQ. This CDR3 is 17 amino acids long. CDR3 region: CASSSREDYRGRNEQFF. The CDR3 DNA follows: TGCGCCAGCAGCTCCCGCGAGGATTACAGGGGGCGCAACGAGCAGTTCTTC. Supplemented by reference TRBV5-1 and TRBJ2-1, the full variable domain reads KAGVTQTPRYLIKTRGQQVTLSCSPISGHRSVSWYQQTPGQGLQFLFEYFSETQRNKGNFPGRFSGRQFSNSRSEMNVSTLELGDSALYLCASSSREDYRGRNEQFFGPGTRLTVL.

The sample holds a few counts of this clonotype. The CDR3 reads CAWGPLYNEQFF. The CDR3 DNA reads TGTGCCTGGGGGCCTCTCTACAATGAGCAGTTCTTC. J is TRBJ2-1 and V is TRBV30, with D unresolved. This CDR3 is built from 12 residues. The V gene's germline CDR1 is GTSNPN and CDR2 SVGIG (reference sequence). Deletions cut 5 bases from V and 3 bases from J, with 8 bases between.

The chain combines TRBV7-9 with TRBJ1-5; tentatively, D is TRBD1 (6 bases). There are 17 residues in the CDR3. CDR1 and CDR2 (germline): SEHNR, FQNEAQ (reference sequence). V was pared by 1 base and J by 1 base, with 14 bases between. The CDR3 nucleotides are TGTGCCAGCAGCTTAGGTAGCGGGGGCTTGAGCAATCAGCCCCAGCATTTT. Its translation: CASSLGSGGLSNQPQHF.

This clonotype was picked up many times. The rearrangement uses TRBV29-1 and TRBJ2-5; 7 positions agree with TRBD2. Looked up from germline, CDR1 is SQVTM and CDR2 is ANQGSEA. V shed 2 bases and J 2 bases; nucleotides not matched to a gene: 5. There are 14 residues in the CDR3. DNA for the CDR3: TGCAGCGTTGAACCCCTGGGGGGGCAAGAGACCCAGTACTTC. Its translation: CSVEPLGGQETQYF. The entire variable domain, with the rest obtained from reference TRBV29-1 and TRBJ2-5, is as follows: SAVISQKPSRDICQRGTSLTIQCQVDSQVTMMFWYRQQPGQSLTLIATANQGSEATYESGFVIDKFPISRPNLTFSTLTVSNMSPEDSSIYLCSVEPLGGQETQYFGPGTRLLVL.

This clonotype occurred many times. J is TRBJ2-2 and V is TRBV12-3 or TRBV12-4; D is possibly TRBD1 (6 bases). This CDR3 has 13 residues. Trimming cost V 5 bases and J 7 bases, with 11 bases left between them. The CDR3 is CASSLRGGGELFF. DNA for the CDR3: TGTGCCAGCAGTCTCAGGGGCGGCGGGGAGCTGTTTTTT.

This clonotype was found a few times. This sequence joins TRBV5-5 and TRBJ2-2; D unclear. Trimming shortened V by 2 bases and J by 1 base, and 12 bases separated the two germline ends. Germline CDR1 and CDR2: SGHKS and YYEKEE (reference sequence). This CDR3 is 16 amino acids long. The CDR3 spells CASSFRPTLNTGELFF. In DNA, the CDR3 is TGTGCCAGCAGCTTCCGTCCGACTTTGAACACCGGGGAGCTGTTTTTT.